The next 29 T cell receptor beta chains were all read from a single sample in a study of cytomegalovirus exposure and HLA in healthy donors. PCR involved 60 Vbeta and 13 Jbeta primers. TCRdb's copy holds only in-frame clones and misses some; the assay was immunoSEQ multiplex PCR. The sample consists of approximately 70,000 clones, roughly 73% of them appearing once. The specimen sequenced was PBMCs. The receptors stem from a man between 35 and 55 years old in good health and CMV-seronegative.

V and J are TRBV29-1 and TRBJ2-5, with D tentatively TRBD1 (6 bases). The germline V gene encodes CDR1 SQVTM and CDR2 ANQGSEA. With 4 bases removed from V and 2 bases from J, the gap between germline ends came to 14 bases. CDR3 length equals 14 residues. The CDR3 bases are TGCAGCGTTGTATTAGGGGGTGGGCAAGAGACCCAGTACTTC. It codes for CSVVLGGGQETQYF.

The V gene is TRBV9, the J gene TRBJ1-2; D is unresolved. V was cut by 2 bases and J by 4 bases, with 6 bases left in between. This CDR3 spans 12 amino acids. Germline V gives CDR1 SGDLS, CDR2 YYNGEE. The CDR3 here is CASSVSSYGYTF. CDR3 sequence (DNA): TGTGCCAGCAGCGTCAGTTCCTATGGCTACACCTTC.

This chain links TRBV10-3 with TRBJ2-7, with 10 positions matching TRBD2. This CDR3 contains 16 residues. The junction had 6 bases not matched to a gene; V was cut back by 1 base and J by 3 bases. CDR1 and CDR2 from the germline V gene are ENHRY and SYGVKD. The DNA for the CDR3 is TGTGCCATCAGTGAGTTTCTAGCGGGAGAAGGCTACGAGCAGTACTTC. Amino acid sequence: CAISEFLAGEGYEQYF.

This sequence joins TRBV7-9 and TRBJ2-3, with 8 bases identical to TRBD1. CDR3 length: 15 amino acids. V shed 5 bases, J shed 3 bases, and the junction held 7 bases outside the gene matches. Germline V gene sequence: CDR1 SEHNR, CDR2 FQNEAQ (reference sequence). This CDR3 reads CASSPQGAQTDTQYF. CDR3 coding DNA: TGTGCCAGCAGCCCTCAGGGGGCGCAGACAGATACGCAGTATTTT.

This rearrangement joins TRBV18 to TRBJ1-4, with D uncertain. In germline, CDR1 is KGHSH, CDR2 LQKENI. Trimming stripped 3 bases from V and 7 bases from J, with 12 bases between. The CDR3 totals 14 residues. The CDR3: CASSPGISGEKLFF. The CDR3 nucleotides are TGTGCCAGCTCACCCGGGATATCTGGTGAAAAACTGTTTTTT.

The chain recombines TRBV2 with TRBJ1-3, with D perhaps TRBD1 (5 bases). The V end was cut by 8 bases, the J end by 0 bases, with 17 bases between. The germline V gene encodes CDR1 SNHLY and CDR2 FYNNEI. CDR3 length: 16 residues. The CDR3, as DNA: TGTGCCAGCTCGGGCGGACACCATTACTCTGGAAACACCATATATTTT. Its translation is CASSGGHHYSGNTIYF.

Only a few counts were recorded for this clone. The chain joins TRBV6-6 to TRBJ1-1, with 8 bases matching TRBD1. Germline loops: CDR1 MNHNY, CDR2 SVGAGI (reference sequence). V gave up 7 bases and J gave up 4 bases; unmatched junction bases: 5. The CDR3 runs to 13 residues. The CDR3 coding sequence is TGTGCCAGCAAGGACAGGGAGGGCACTGAAGCTTTCTTT. It translates to CASKDREGTEAFF.

This clone was seen a single time. The germline gene is not matched at one end of the junction; a read error may be the cause. The rearrangement links TRBV7-9 to TRBJ1-1, with a possible D match to TRBD1 (5 bases). From germline, CDR1 is SEHNR and CDR2 FQNEAQ (reference sequence). The CDR3 runs 16 residues. In DNA form, the CDR3 reads TGTTCCAGCAGCTTATATCCTAACAGGCCGAACACTGAAGCTTTCTTT. As protein: CSSSLYPNRPNTEAFF. Full variable domain (outside the CDR3, taken from reference TRBV7-9 and TRBJ1-1): DTGVSQNPRHKITKRGQNVTFRCDPISEHNRLYWYRQTLGQGPEFLTYFQNEAQLEKSRLLSDRFSAERPKGSFSTLEIQRTEQGDSAMYLCSSSLYPNRPNTEAFFGQGTRLTVV.

V and J are TRBV11-2 and TRBJ2-3; no firm D call. CDR1 and CDR2 (germline): SGHAT, FQNNGV. With 3 bases removed from V and 2 bases from J, the gap between germline ends came to 9 bases. The CDR3 length is 14 residues. Here the CDR3 DNA reads TGTGCCAGCAGCTTCAATCCAAACACAGATACGCAGTATTTT. Translation: CASSFNPNTDTQYF.

V gene TRBV7-2 combines with J gene TRBJ2-7; TRBD1 matches at 10 bases. With 4 bases clipped from V and 4 bases from J, the junction kept 7 bases outside the gene matches. CDR1 is SGHTA, CDR2 FQGNSA, per germline. CDR3 length equals 15 residues. CDR3 protein: CASSSQTGGWYEQYF. CDR3 in DNA: TGTGCCAGCAGCTCCCAGACAGGGGGCTGGTACGAGCAGTACTTC.

The chain joins TRBV6-4 to TRBJ2-1; 11 positions match TRBD2. V gave up 2 bases and J gave up 7 bases; unmatched junction bases: 4. There are 15 residues in the CDR3. Germline loops: CDR1 MRHNA, CDR2 SNTAGT. The CDR3 sequence: CASSDETSGSNEQFF. CDR3 DNA sequence: TGTGCCAGCAGTGACGAAACTAGCGGGAGTAATGAGCAGTTCTTC.

The gene calls are TRBV21-1 and TRBJ2-5; the D call of TRBD1 is as the table states it, not checked on the DNA. TRBV21-1 constitutes a pseudogene. The CDR3 loop spans 15 amino acids. The CDR3 DNA reads as TGTGCCAGCAGCAAATCCTCGGACAGGAAAGAGACCCAGTACTTC. Its translation is CASSKSSDRKETQYF.

The chain is built from TRBV14 and TRBJ2-7; 9 bases are a match to TRBD1. Germline V gene sequence: CDR1 SGHDN, CDR2 FVKESK. This CDR3 comprises 15 residues. V dropped 6 bases and J dropped 0; count of bases not matched to a gene: 6. CDR3 loop: CASSRGQGTSYEQYF. Written as DNA, the CDR3 is TGTGCCAGCAGTCGCGGACAGGGGACCTCCTACGAGCAGTACTTC.

The chain couples TRBV11-2 to TRBJ2-5; 8 positions agree with TRBD1. The junction had 10 bases not matched to a gene; V was cut back by 5 bases and J by 5 bases. The CDR3 has 15 amino acids. Germline assignment: CDR1 SGHAT and CDR2 FQNNGV. CDR3 in DNA: TGTGCCAGCAGCCTGCAGGGGGCGATGGGGGAGACCCAGTACTTC. As protein: CASSLQGAMGETQYF.

This sequence joins TRBV9 and TRBJ2-1, with D tentatively TRBD2 (5 bases). The CDR3 spans 16 residues. Germline V gene sequence: CDR1 SGDLS, CDR2 YYNGEE. The V and J ends lost 3 bases and 2 bases respectively, with 15 bases between them. The CDR3 nucleotides are TGTGCCAGCAGCGAGTTAGCGACGGTCGCCTACAATGAGCAGTTCTTC. Protein sequence: CASSELATVAYNEQFF.

The chain is built from TRBV25-1 and TRBJ1-2, with 9 bases that match TRBD1. Germline CDR1 reads MGHDK; CDR2 reads SYGVNS. This CDR3 spans 15 amino acids. J gave up 4 bases and V 3 bases, and 6 bases lay outside the gene matches. CDR3 nucleotides: TGTGCCAGCAGTGAGTCGGGACAGGGAATCTATGGCTACACCTTC. It codes for CASSESGQGIYGYTF.

The chain couples TRBV9 to TRBJ2-5; perhaps TRBD1 as D (6 bases). This CDR3 is built from 17 residues. Trimming removed 1 base at V and 5 bases at J, with 21 bases between. Germline CDR1 is SGDLS and CDR2 is YYNGEE. CDR3 protein: CASSVSQGLDIGETQYF. CDR3 coding DNA: TGTGCCAGCAGCGTAAGCCAGGGGTTGGATATCGGCGAGACCCAGTACTTC.

The rearrangement joins TRBV28 to TRBJ1-6; 9 positions agree with TRBD1. V lost 2 bases and J lost 9; bases outside the gene matches: 5. The CDR3 runs to 15 residues. CDR1 MDHEN and CDR2 SYDVKM come from the germline V gene. The CDR3: CASSLRGTGRSPLHF. The CDR3 nucleotides are TGTGCCAGCAGTTTACGGGGGACAGGGCGTTCACCCCTCCACTTT.

The table lists this clone with a count of one. The rearrangement joins TRBV14 to TRBJ1-3; possible D gene TRBD1, 5 bases. From germline, CDR1 is SGHDN and CDR2 FVKESK. This CDR3 contains 14 residues. V dropped 1 base and J dropped 3 bases, with 7 bases sitting between them. CDR3: CASSQAGFGNTIYF. As DNA, the CDR3 is TGTGCCAGCAGCCAAGCAGGGTTTGGAAACACCATATATTTT.

As DNA, the CDR3 is TGTGCCAGCAGCCGGGGACTAGCGCCAGATACGCAGTATTTT. Translating gives CASSRGLAPDTQYF. The V call is TRBV28, the J call TRBJ2-3, with 10 bases matching TRBD2. V was clipped by 6 bases and J by 4 bases; unmatched bases: 4. The germline V gene has CDR1 MDHEN and CDR2 SYDVKM. The CDR3 is made up of 14 amino acids.

The genes are TRBV7-9 and TRBJ1-2, with D uncertain. Germline lookup yields CDR1 SEHNR and CDR2 FQNEAQ (reference sequence). Deletions cut 3 bases from V and 1 base from J, with 6 bases between. The CDR3 has 13 residues. The CDR3 loop reads CASSFGDNYGYTF. The CDR3 DNA sequence: TGTGCCAGCAGCTTCGGGGATAACTATGGCTACACCTTC.

This clone was observed a single time. CDR3 DNA: TGTGCCAGCAGCGTAGGACAGGGGGAAAAGGGATACGAGCAGTACTTC. Translating it yields CASSVGQGEKGYEQYF. The gene calls are TRBV9 and TRBJ2-7; 9 bases agree with TRBD1. Trimming took 0 bases from V and 4 from J; bases not matched to a gene: 8. The germline CDR1 and CDR2 sequences are SGDLS and YYNGEE. This CDR3 spans 16 amino acids.

This chain joins TRBV5-1 and TRBJ2-7; D possibly corresponds to TRBD2 (6 bases). The CDR3 has 17 residues. CDR1 and CDR2 from the germline V gene are SGHRS and YFSETQ. Trimming removed 4 bases at V and 8 bases at J, with 28 bases between. CDR3 DNA: TGCGCCAGCAGCCAGGTAACTTTAGGACTATCGGAAGCTCAGCAGTACTTC. Translated: CASSQVTLGLSEAQQYF.

The count of this clone is one. The CDR3 here is CASKERQGTYNEQFF. CDR3 bases: TGTGCCAGCAAAGAAAGACAGGGGACCTACAATGAGCAGTTCTTC. The chain is built from TRBV6-6 and TRBJ2-1; 8 nucleotides align to TRBD1. Looked up from germline, CDR1 is MNHNY and CDR2 is SVGAGI (reference sequence). This CDR3 is built from 15 residues. V lost 7 bases and J lost 2; bases outside the gene matches: 7.

CDR3 bases: TGTGCCAGCAGCTTAGTTACTGGGACAGGGAATCCAAACACCATATATTTT. Translation: CASSLVTGTGNPNTIYF. The V call is TRBV7-9, the J call TRBJ1-3, with TRBD1 matching over 9 bases. Germline assignment: CDR1 SEHNR and CDR2 FQNEAQ (reference sequence). With V trimmed by 1 base and J by 6 bases, 10 bases remained unmatched. This CDR3 has 17 residues.

The V gene is TRBV5-1, the J gene TRBJ2-3; TRBD2 matches at 13 bases. This CDR3 is built from 16 residues. Trimming took 4 bases from V and 2 from J; bases not matched to a gene: 4. Per germline, CDR1 SGHRS and CDR2 YFSETQ. The CDR3 DNA reads TGCGCCAGCAGCACCGGACTAGCGGGGGCCACAGATACGCAGTATTTT. Translating gives CASSTGLAGATDTQYF.

The gene calls are TRBV15 and TRBJ2-7; possible D gene TRBD2, 5 bases. The CDR3 consists of 15 residues. From germline, CDR1 is LNHNV and CDR2 YYDKDF (reference sequence). Trimming removed 0 bases from V and 0 bases from J, with 9 bases in between. The CDR3 spells CATSREAVASYEQYF. The CDR3 DNA follows: TGTGCCACCAGCAGAGAAGCGGTCGCCTCCTACGAGCAGTACTTC.

As concerns this clone: The junction and the germline gene differ at one end; a read error may be behind it. Other DNA sequences in the same sample also yield this CDR3. As DNA, the CDR3 is TGCGCCAGCAGTTCGGGACAGACCCATGCCAATGAGCAGTTCTTC. This codes for CASSSGQTHANEQFF. The gene calls are TRBV27 and TRBJ2-1; 7 bases align to TRBD1. CDR3 size: 15 residues. Germline V gene lookup returns CDR1 MNHEY and CDR2 SMNVEV (reference sequence).

This chain joins TRBV7-9 and TRBJ2-1, with 7 positions matching TRBD2. The CDR3 spans 13 residues. With V trimmed by 5 bases and J by 10 bases, 8 bases remained unmatched. Germline V gene sequence: CDR1 SEHNR, CDR2 FQNEAQ (reference sequence). The CDR3 loop reads CASSPGGSGEQFF. CDR3 coding DNA: TGTGCCAGCAGCCCGGGCGGTAGCGGGGAGCAGTTCTTC.